This note documents a single T cell receptor (beta chain) sequence. Its specificity is not known. The V and J ends lost 5 bases and 8 bases, in that order; junction bases with no gene match: 8. Germline loops: CDR1 SEHNR, CDR2 FQNEAQ (reference sequence). The CDR3 runs to 14 residues. The source of the sample is a study of cytomegalovirus exposure and HLA in healthy donors. Study-wide results and limits: Among TCR sequences, most were rare, though some public TCRs appeared in many donors.

Libraries were prepared by immunoSEQ multiplex PCR; TCRdb keeps only in-frame clonotypes and omits some of them. This table has 200,000 to 250,000 clones, about 93% appearing once. Sequencing input: PBMCs. The TCR sequence derives from a woman under 30 in good health and CMV-seronegative. The chain couples TRBV7-9 to TRBJ1-2, with TRBD1 identical over 10 bases. In DNA, the CDR3 is TGTGCCAGCAGCCGGGGACAGGGGTATGGCGGCTACACCTTC. Its translation: CASSRGQGYGGYTF.